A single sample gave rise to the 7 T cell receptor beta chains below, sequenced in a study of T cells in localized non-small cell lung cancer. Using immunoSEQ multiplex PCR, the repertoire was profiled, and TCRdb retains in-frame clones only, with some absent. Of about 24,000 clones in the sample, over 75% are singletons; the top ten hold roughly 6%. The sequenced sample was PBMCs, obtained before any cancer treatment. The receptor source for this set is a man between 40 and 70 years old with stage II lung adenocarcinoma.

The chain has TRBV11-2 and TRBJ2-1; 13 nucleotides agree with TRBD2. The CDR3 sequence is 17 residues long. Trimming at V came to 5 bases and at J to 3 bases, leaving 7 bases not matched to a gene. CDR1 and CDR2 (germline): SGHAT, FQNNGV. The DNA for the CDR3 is TGTGCCAGCAGCCCTCGGACTAGCGGGAGTGTCTACAATGAGCAGTTCTTC. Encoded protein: CASSPRTSGSVYNEQFF.

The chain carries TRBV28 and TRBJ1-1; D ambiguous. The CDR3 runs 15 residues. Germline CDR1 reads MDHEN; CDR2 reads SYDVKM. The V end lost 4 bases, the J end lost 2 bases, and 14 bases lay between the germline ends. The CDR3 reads CASSSGTALNTEAFF. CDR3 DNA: TGTGCCAGCAGTTCAGGAACCGCCCTTAACACTGAAGCTTTCTTT.

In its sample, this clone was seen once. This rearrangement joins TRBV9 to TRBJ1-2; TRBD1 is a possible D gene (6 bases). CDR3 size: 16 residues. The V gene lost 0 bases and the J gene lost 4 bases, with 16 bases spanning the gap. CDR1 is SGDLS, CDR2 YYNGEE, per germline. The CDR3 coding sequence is TGTGCCAGCAGCGTAGGTAGTGGGGGCTACGGCTATGGCTACACCTTC. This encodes CASSVGSGGYGYGYTF.

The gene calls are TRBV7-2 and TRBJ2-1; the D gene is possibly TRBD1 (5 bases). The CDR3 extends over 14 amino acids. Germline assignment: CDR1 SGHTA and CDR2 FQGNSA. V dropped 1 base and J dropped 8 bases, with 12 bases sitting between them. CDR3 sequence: CASSLVAREHEQFF. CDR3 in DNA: TGTGCCAGCAGCTTAGTCGCCAGGGAACATGAGCAGTTCTTC.

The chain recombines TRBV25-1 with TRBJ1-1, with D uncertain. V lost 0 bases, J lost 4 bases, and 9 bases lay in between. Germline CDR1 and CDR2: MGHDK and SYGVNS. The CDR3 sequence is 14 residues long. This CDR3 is CASSEYGRVTEAFF. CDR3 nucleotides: TGTGCCAGCAGTGAATACGGTCGTGTCACTGAAGCTTTCTTT.

In DNA form, the CDR3 reads TGTGCCAGCGGGTACAATGAGCAGTTCTTC. Translated, it gives CASGYNEQFF. The chain employs TRBV6-5 and TRBJ2-1; D not certain. The V gene lost 8 bases and the J gene lost 4 bases, with 3 bases spanning the gap. The CDR3 runs to 10 residues. The V gene's germline CDR1 is MNHEY and CDR2 SVGAGI.

CDR3 sequence reads: CASSLLTGNPNTEAFF. Here the CDR3 DNA reads TGTGCCAGCAGTCTGCTGACAGGGAACCCGAACACTGAAGCTTTCTTT. The rearrangement uses TRBV28 and TRBJ1-1, with 7 bases matching TRBD1. The CDR3 is 16 amino acids. With V trimmed by 5 bases and J by 1 base, 10 bases remained unmatched. Germline values: CDR1 MDHEN, CDR2 SYDVKM.